This T cell receptor beta chain was retrieved from a study of T cell clonotyping in hematopoietic cell transplantation. The repertoire was sequenced with immunoSEQ multiplex PCR; TCRdb's copy has only in-frame clones and lacks some. The sample has approximately 25,000 clones, more than 90% seen once. This TCR was recovered from a man in his fifties in good health. Some clones in this sample may be carry-over from other donors' samples. Sequencing was carried out using peripheral blood mononuclear cells.

The CDR3 is CAWRQGRNYGYTF. The CDR3 bases are TGTGCCTGGAGACAGGGTAGGAACTATGGCTACACCTTC. This rearrangement joins TRBV30 to TRBJ1-2; tentative D call: TRBD1 (6 bases). CDR3 length: 13 residues. Per germline, CDR1 GTSNPN and CDR2 SVGIG (reference sequence). Deletions cut 3 bases from V and 2 bases from J, with 10 bases between.